This T cell receptor beta chain stems from a study of type 1 regulatory T cells. For the study at large: An in vitro protocol generated T-allo10, a Tr1-enriched, alloantigen-specific CD4 T cell product.

Worth noting for this clonotype: As yet, its antigen is unknown.

Findings and caveats of the study: Compared with non-Tr1 cells, Tr1 cells showed a narrower TCR repertoire.

The CDR3 runs 13 residues. Trimming stripped 1 base from V and 12 bases from J, with 13 bases between. TCRdb called the reads again in MiXCR, with one record for every CDR3 protein. Of under 75,000 distinct CDR3 sequences listed, 20% are singletons. The chain couples TRBV12-3 or TRBV12-4 to TRBJ2-1; TRBD1 is a possible D gene (5 bases). The source material was cultured type 1 regulatory T (Tr1) cells, either the whole culture or a sorted fraction (not recorded which). This sequence originates from a human donor in good health. The CDR3 protein is CASSLGGGQGQFF. The CDR3 DNA is TGTGCCAGCAGTTTAGGGGGCGGTCAAGGGCAGTTCTTC.